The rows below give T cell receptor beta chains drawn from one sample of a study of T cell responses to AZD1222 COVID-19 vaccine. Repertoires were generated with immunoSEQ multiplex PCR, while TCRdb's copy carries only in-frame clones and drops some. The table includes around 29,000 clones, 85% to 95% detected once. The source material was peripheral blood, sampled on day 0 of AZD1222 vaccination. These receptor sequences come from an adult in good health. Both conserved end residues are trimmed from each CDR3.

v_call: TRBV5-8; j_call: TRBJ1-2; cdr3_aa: ASSIGTGRTHGYT
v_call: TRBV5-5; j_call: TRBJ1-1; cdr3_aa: ASSFGIEAF
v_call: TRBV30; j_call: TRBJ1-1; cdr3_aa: AWSVEAPMNTEAF
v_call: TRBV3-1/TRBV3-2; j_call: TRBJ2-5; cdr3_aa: ASSQDGGETQY
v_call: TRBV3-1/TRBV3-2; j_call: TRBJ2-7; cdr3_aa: ASSPRGGGIYEQY
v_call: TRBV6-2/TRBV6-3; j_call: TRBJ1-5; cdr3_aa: ASSYKARGRDQPQH
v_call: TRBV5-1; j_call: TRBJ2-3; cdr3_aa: ASRPGGRGTDTQY
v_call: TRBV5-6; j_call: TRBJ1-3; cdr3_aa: ASSLTGVSGNTIY
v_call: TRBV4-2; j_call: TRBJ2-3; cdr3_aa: ASSQDMASGGLSTDTQY
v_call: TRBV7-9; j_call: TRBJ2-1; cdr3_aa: ASSLNPSGTNEQF
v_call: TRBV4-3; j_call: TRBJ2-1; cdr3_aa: ASSLQSGGPDEQF
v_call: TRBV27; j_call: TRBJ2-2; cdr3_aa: ASRSGTGGGELF
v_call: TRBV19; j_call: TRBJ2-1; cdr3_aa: ASSIGGGGNEQF
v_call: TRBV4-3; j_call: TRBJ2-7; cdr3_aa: ASSQEEGGPYEQY
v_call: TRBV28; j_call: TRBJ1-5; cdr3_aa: ASSYTGVMSNQPQH
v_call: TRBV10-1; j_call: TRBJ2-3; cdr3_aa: ASSDSGVDTQY
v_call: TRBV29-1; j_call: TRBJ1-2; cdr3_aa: SVEAPVLGYT
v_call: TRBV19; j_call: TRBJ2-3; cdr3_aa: ASSLGFVPTDTQY
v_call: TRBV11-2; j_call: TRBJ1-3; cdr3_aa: AQAGGGNTIY
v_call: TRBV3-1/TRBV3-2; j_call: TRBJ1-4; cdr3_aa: ASSPFRGVNEKLF
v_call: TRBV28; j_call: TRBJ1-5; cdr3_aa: ASSLGGTKSNQPQH
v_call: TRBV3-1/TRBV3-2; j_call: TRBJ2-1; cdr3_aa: ASSLSVYNEQF
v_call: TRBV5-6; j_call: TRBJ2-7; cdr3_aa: ASSLVLDRLTYEQY
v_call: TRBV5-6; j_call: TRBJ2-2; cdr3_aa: ASSLAGLNTGELF
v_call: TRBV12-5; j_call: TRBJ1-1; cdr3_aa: AGGWSEDTEAF
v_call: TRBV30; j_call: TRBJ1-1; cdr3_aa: AWSDQPNTEAF
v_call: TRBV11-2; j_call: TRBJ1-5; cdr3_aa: ASSFLVTKTSNQPQH
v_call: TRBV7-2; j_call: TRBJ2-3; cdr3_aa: ASSLGQGSTNTQY
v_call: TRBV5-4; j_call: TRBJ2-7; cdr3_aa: ASSLGGVSEQY
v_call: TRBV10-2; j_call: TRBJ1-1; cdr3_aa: ASSYPNTEAF
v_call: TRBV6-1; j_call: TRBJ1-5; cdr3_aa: ASSEEAEHQPQH
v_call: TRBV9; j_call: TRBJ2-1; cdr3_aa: ASSVGSSYNEQF
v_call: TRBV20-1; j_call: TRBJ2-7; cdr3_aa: SASRTSGRIEQY
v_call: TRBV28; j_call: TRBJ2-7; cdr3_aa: ASSDLYEQY
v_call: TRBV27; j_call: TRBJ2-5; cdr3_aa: ASSFPSGTQY
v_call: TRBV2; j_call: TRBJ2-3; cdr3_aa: ASSPLADPTDTQY
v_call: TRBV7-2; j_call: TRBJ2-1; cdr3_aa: ASSERDLRLHNEQF